This T cell receptor beta chain appears in the sequencing data of a study of blood T cell repertoires in COVID-19. Study as a whole: Samples taken during acute and convalescent COVID-19 were collected in the United States, Italy and Spain. PBMCs, B-cell-depleted T cells, or T cells were the source of the cDNA or gDNA that made up the material.

This clone was recorded only once. The CDR3 extends over 16 amino acids. The ends were cut back, 4 bases at V and 1 base at J, with 18 bases in the middle. Germline CDR1 is SQVTM and CDR2 is ANQGSEA. Assay: immunoSEQ multiplex PCR; the TCRdb copy retains only in-frame clones and omits some. This table has hundreds of thousands of clones, approximately 87% appearing once. The rearrangement joins TRBV29-1 to TRBJ2-3; D possibly corresponds to TRBD2 (5 bases). Sequenced material: PBMCs or T cells enriched from blood (not recorded which). This sequence originates from a man aged 35-49 years in a cohort exposed to, infected with or recovered from COVID-19 (not recorded which). Here the CDR3 reads CSVANPRGMRTDTQYF. CDR3 bases: TGCAGCGTTGCAAATCCTCGGGGAATGCGCACAGATACGCAGTATTTT.